Listed below are T cell receptor beta chains from one sample, sequenced in a study of blood T cell repertoires in COVID-19. TCRdb keeps only in-frame clones here, not all; method: immunoSEQ multiplex PCR. The sample carries approximately 200,000 clones, 80% to 90% recorded once. The source material was peripheral blood. These receptor sequences come from a woman older than 75 with COVID-19, enrolled during active disease. CDR3s include the opening cysteine and the closing phenylalanine or tryptophan. D genes are given only for firm matches. Clone size, where shown, is once, few, many, or a class for clones that have expanded.

d_gene	j_gene	v_gene	abundance	CDR3nt	CDR3aa
TRBD2	TRBJ2-1	TRBV6-6	few	TGTGCCAGCAGTCCCCGTTCCAGCGGGGGGCGTCGCTCCTACAATGAGCAGTTCTTC	CASSPRSSGGRRSYNEQFF
NA	TRBJ1-5	TRBV19	NA	TGTGCCAGTAGCATGGGGGGGGTTCCAGGTCAGCCCCAGCATTTT	CASSMGGVPGQPQHF
NA	TRBJ1-5	TRBV29-1	NA	TGCAGCGTCGCGGGGGGTTCAAGCAATCAGCCCCAGCATTTT	CSVAGGSSNQPQHF
TRBD1	TRBJ1-4	TRBV14	once	TGTGCCAGCAGCCGCCGGTTAGGAGACAGGGATAATGAAAAACTGTTTTTT	CASSRRLGDRDNEKLFF
TRBD1	TRBJ1-2	TRBV12-3/TRBV12-4	NA	TGTGCCAGCAGGAGACAGGGGAGGCATGGCTACACCTTC	CASRRQGRHGYTF
NA	TRBJ2-1	TRBV5-1	NA	TGCGCCAGCAGCTTAGGTCTAGCCACCTACAATGAGCAGTTCTTC	CASSLGLATYNEQFF
TRBD1	TRBJ2-3	TRBV3-1/TRBV3-2	NA	TGTGCCAGCAGCCACATACCGGGACAGGGACAGTATTTT	CASSHIPGQGQYF
NA	TRBJ2-7	TRBV5-4	NA	TGTGCCAGCAAGGAAGGGGGACATGACTACGAGCAGTACTTC	CASKEGGHDYEQYF
TRBD1	TRBJ1-2	TRBV6-5	NA	TGTGCCAGCAGTCTTTCAGGACAGGGGCTGTATGGCTACACCTTC	CASSLSGQGLYGYTF
NA	TRBJ1-1	TRBV5-1	NA	TGCGCCAGCTTCGGACAGTCGAACACTGAAGCTTTCTTT	CASFGQSNTEAFF
NA	TRBJ2-2	TRBV2	NA	TGTGCCAGCAGTGGGAGGGAGTACACCGGGGAGCTGTTTTTT	CASSGREYTGELFF
NA	TRBJ2-3	TRBV24-1	NA	TGTGCCACCAGCCCCCGGGGTGGCACAGATACGCAGTATTTT	CATSPRGGTDTQYF
NA	TRBJ1-3	TRBV1	NA	TGCACCAGCAGTCAAATTCAGGGGGGTGGAAACACCATATATTTT	CTSSQIQGGGNTIYF
NA	TRBJ1-1	TRBV10-3	NA	TGTGCCATCAGTGAGTCCCCGGACAGAACTAACACTGAAGCTTTCTTT	CAISESPDRTNTEAFF
TRBD1	TRBJ1-2	TRBV5-4	NA	TGTGCCAGCAGACGCCGGGACAGGGGGGACTATGGCTACACCTTC	CASRRRDRGDYGYTF
TRBD1	TRBJ1-2	TRBV5-1	once	TGCGCCAGCAGCTTGGATTACAGGGGGGTCTATGGCTACACCTTC	CASSLDYRGVYGYTF
TRBD2	TRBJ2-3	TRBV15	NA	TGTGCCACCAGCAGTTCCTGGACTAGCATAGATACGCAGTATTTT	CATSSSWTSIDTQYF
NA	TRBJ1-2	TRBV3-1/TRBV3-2	NA	TGTGCCAGCAGCCAAGCACTGCCGGGAGCGAGCGAGGGCTACACCTTC	CASSQALPGASEGYTF
TRBD1	TRBJ2-7	TRBV5-1	NA	TGCGCCAGCAGCCCCCGAGGGGGACAGGGGCCAGTCGAGCAGTACTTC	CASSPRGGQGPVEQYF
NA	TRBJ2-1	TRBV6-1	few	TGTGCCAGCAGTGAATCCAACTATCGTTCCTACAATGAGCAGTTCTTC	CASSESNYRSYNEQFF
TRBD2	TRBJ2-4	TRBV13	NA	TGTGCCAGCAGCTCCGGGGGAGGGAAGCTAGCCAAAAACATTCAGTACTTC	CASSSGGGKLAKNIQYF
TRBD2	TRBJ2-5	TRBV29-1	NA	TGCAGCGTTGAGGAGCGGGGGCTTCCCCAGTACTTC	CSVEERGLPQYF
NA	TRBJ2-5	TRBV7-2	NA	TGTGCCAGCAGCCCTAGCCAAGAGACCCAGTACTTC	CASSPSQETQYF
NA	TRBJ1-5	TRBV12-3/TRBV12-4	NA	TGTGCGGCGGGGGAGGAACGCAATCAGCCCCAGCATTTT	CAAGEERNQPQHF
NA	TRBJ2-1	TRBV11-2	NA	TGTGCCAGCAGCTTGCAGGAGTGGGGCGGGGGCCTGTCCTACAATGAGCAGTTCTTC	CASSLQEWGGGLSYNEQFF
TRBD1	TRBJ1-3	TRBV30	NA	TGTGCTCGATGGGACAGGGGCTTGAAAAACACCATATATTTT	CARWDRGLKNTIYF
NA	TRBJ1-6	TRBV7-2	NA	TGTGCCAGCAGCTTAGTGGGACTTGGTAATTCACCCCTCCACTTT	CASSLVGLGNSPLHF
TRBD1	TRBJ1-1	TRBV5-6	once	TGTGCCAGCGCCGGGGACAGGGGGCCTTTGAACACTGAAGCTTTCTTT	CASAGDRGPLNTEAFF
TRBD1	TRBJ1-5	TRBV18	NA	TGTGCCAGCTCACCAGATAGGGGGCCAGGACAGCCCCAGCATTTT	CASSPDRGPGQPQHF
NA	TRBJ1-1	TRBV19	NA	TGTGCCAGTAGTATTATTCCGGGTAACACTGAAGCTTTCTTT	CASSIIPGNTEAFF
TRBD1	TRBJ1-6	TRBV27	few	TGTGCCAGCACCGGGGACAGGGCTAATTCACCCCTCCACTTT	CASTGDRANSPLHF
TRBD2	TRBJ2-3	TRBV27	NA	TGTGCCAGCAGTTCCCGGGTAGCGGGGGGACAAGATACGCAGTATTTT	CASSSRVAGGQDTQYF
NA	TRBJ2-3	TRBV7-2	NA	TGTGCCAGCAGCTTAGCGTCCCCCGGGGGCACAGATACGCAGTATTTT	CASSLASPGGTDTQYF
NA	TRBJ1-1	TRBV7-2	NA	TGTGCCAGCAGCTCCGGACAGACAGCGAACACTGAAGCTTTCTTT	CASSSGQTANTEAFF
NA	TRBJ2-2	TRBV3-1/TRBV3-2	NA	TGTGCCAGCAGCCAGTCAATTCAGGTGGCCGGGGAGCTGTTTTTT	CASSQSIQVAGELFF
TRBD1	TRBJ1-3	TRBV5-1	NA	TGCGCCAGCAGCTTGGCAGGGGGATCTGGAAACACCATATATTTT	CASSLAGGSGNTIYF
NA	TRBJ2-1	TRBV18	NA	TGTGCCAGCTCACCAAACCCGACAGGTCTCAATGAGCAGTTCTTC	CASSPNPTGLNEQFF
NA	TRBJ1-1	TRBV25-1	NA	TGTGCCAGCAGTCCGACAGGCCTGAACACTGAAGCTTTCTTT	CASSPTGLNTEAFF
NA	TRBJ1-2	TRBV5-1	NA	TGCGCCAGCAGCTTCACCGGACAGAACTATGGCTACACCTTC	CASSFTGQNYGYTF
TRBD1	TRBJ2-5	TRBV7-9	NA	TGTGCCACCCGACAGGGGGCGCTGGAGACCCAGTACTTC	CATRQGALETQYF
TRBD1	TRBJ2-7	TRBV10-3	NA	TGTGCCATCAGTCCGGGACAGGGGATGTACGAGCAGTACTTC	CAISPGQGMYEQYF
NA	TRBJ2-1	TRBV7-8	NA	TGTGCCAGCAGCTTCGTGGGACAACGCGACGATGAGCAGTTCTTC	CASSFVGQRDDEQFF
TRBD1	TRBJ1-3	TRBV6-5	NA	TGTGCCAGCAGAGGACAGGGAAACGGAAACACCATATATTTT	CASRGQGNGNTIYF
NA	TRBJ2-1	TRBV5-4	NA	TGTGCCAGCAGCTTACGAACAGGAATCAATGAGCAGTTCTTC	CASSLRTGINEQFF
NA	TRBJ2-7	TRBV25-1	NA	TGTGCCAGCAGGTCGGACTGGAAAAGCTCCTACGAGCAGTACTTC	CASRSDWKSSYEQYF
NA	TRBJ1-4	TRBV4-1	NA	TGCGCCAGCAGCCAAGATCGGACAGTTAATGAAAAACTGTTTTTT	CASSQDRTVNEKLFF
NA	TRBJ1-6	TRBV6-5	NA	TGTGCCAGCATGCGACAACGGGCAGGGAATTCACCCCTCCACTTT	CASMRQRAGNSPLHF
TRBD1	TRBJ1-1	TRBV6-4	NA	TGTGCCAGCAGTCAGACAGGGGTGAACACTGAAGCTTTCTTT	CASSQTGVNTEAFF
TRBD1	TRBJ1-4	TRBV7-9	NA	TGTGCCAGCAGCCCCGGACAGGGGGGTGAAAAACTGTTTTTT	CASSPGQGGEKLFF
NA	TRBJ2-1	TRBV19	NA	TGTGCCAGTAGCGGTAGGTTTGGCGGTAACAATGAGCAGTTCTTC	CASSGRFGGNNEQFF
NA	TRBJ2-3	TRBV5-1	NA	TGCGCCAGCACTTTGGCAGGGAAGGGCACAGATACGCAGTATTTT	CASTLAGKGTDTQYF